A single sample is the source of the 9 T cell receptor beta chains below, sequenced in a study of neurological immune-mediated disorders. TCRdb processed the 5' RACE reads anew with MiXCR; each CDR3 protein has one entry. The sample records about 27,000 distinct CDR3 sequences, around 20% being singletons. The specimen was PBMCs. The receptor set was obtained from a woman aged 55 to 70 in good health.

This clonotype is labeled as medium-sized. V and J are TRBV5-1 and TRBJ2-2; 10 positions match TRBD2. Germline trimming cut 7 bases from V and 4 bases from J; bases unmatched to any gene: 7. This CDR3 spans 15 amino acids. Germline-derived CDR1 and CDR2 are SGHRS and YFSETQ. CDR3 nucleotide sequence: TGCGCCAGCTCTCTAGCGGGAGTTCGCACCGGGGAGCTGTTTTTT. Encoded protein: CASSLAGVRTGELFF.

This clonotype was seen many times. The genes are TRBV7-2 and TRBJ2-7; maybe TRBD1 (5 bases). Trimming took off 4 bases at V and 0 bases at J, with 13 bases between the two ends. The CDR3 is 15 residues long. Germline values: CDR1 SGHTA, CDR2 FQGNSA. The chain's CDR3 is CASSSTVLSSYEQYF. CDR3 nucleotide sequence: TGTGCCAGCAGCTCGACAGTCCTAAGCTCCTACGAGCAGTACTTC.

This clonotype was detected ten times or more. The rearrangement uses TRBV4-3 and TRBJ2-1; D may be TRBD2 (8 bases). This CDR3 is built from 17 residues. The V end was cut by 2 bases, the J end by 8 bases, with 22 bases between. Germline values: CDR1 LGHNA, CDR2 YSLEER. The DNA for the CDR3 is TGCGCCAGCAGCCAAAGATGGAGCGGGAGAGGGGGCGATGAGCAGTTCTTC. It translates to CASSQRWSGRGGDEQFF.

This clonotype was counted a few times. J is TRBJ2-4 and V is TRBV5-6; 11 positions match TRBD1. V shed 3 bases and J 8 bases; nucleotides not matched to a gene: 1. The CDR3 length is 13 residues. Looked up from germline, CDR1 is SGHDT and CDR2 is YYEEEE. The CDR3 loop reads CASSWGQGDIQYF. DNA for the CDR3: TGTGCCAGCAGCTGGGGACAGGGGGACATTCAGTACTTC.

This clonotype was recorded many times. The J gene is TRBJ2-1, the V gene TRBV20-1, with a weak D call TRBD2 (5 bases). The V and J ends lost 0 bases and 7 bases respectively, with 13 bases between them. This CDR3 contains 14 residues. CDR1 DFQATT and CDR2 SNEGSKA come from the germline V gene (reference sequence). The DNA for the CDR3 is TGCAGTGCTAGAGATCTGACCGGGGTGAATGAGCAGTTCTTC. This sequence encodes CSARDLTGVNEQFF.

In its sample, this clonotype was seen many times. The rearrangement uses TRBV5-1 and TRBJ2-2; no reliable D call. Germline V gene data show CDR1 as SGHRS and CDR2 as YFSETQ. The CDR3 is made up of 12 amino acids. V was shortened by 3 bases and J by 4 bases, with 4 bases between the two germline ends. CDR3 loop: CASSWGTGELFF. In DNA, the CDR3 is TGCGCCAGCAGCTGGGGCACCGGGGAGCTGTTTTTT.

This clonotype has at least ten counts. The V and J genes are TRBV2 and TRBJ2-2, with 7 bases matching TRBD1. There are 14 residues in the CDR3. The J segment lost 2 bases and the V segment lost 6 bases, leaving 3 bases of the junction unmatched. Germline CDR1 SNHLY, CDR2 FYNNEI. CDR3 nucleotides: TGTGCCAGCAGGAGACAGGGCAACACCGGGGAGCTGTTTTTT. The encoded protein is CASRRQGNTGELFF. The full variable domain, rest sourced from reference TRBV2 and TRBJ2-2, is EPEVTQTPSHQVTQMGQEVILRCVPISNHLYFYWYRQILGQKVEFLVSFYNNEISEKSEIFDDQFSVERPDGSNFTLKIRSTKLEDSAMYFCASRRQGNTGELFFGEGSRLTVL.

This clonotype has at least ten counts. The V and J genes are TRBV24-1 and TRBJ2-3; D remains unclear. The CDR3 loop spans 12 amino acids. Trimming shortened V by 6 bases and J by 4 bases, and 7 bases separated the two germline ends. Germline lookup yields CDR1 KGHDR and CDR2 SFDVKD. The CDR3, as DNA: TGTGCCACCAGTCATGGGGCAGATACGCAGTATTTT. Translated, it gives CATSHGADTQYF.

The table lists this clonotype with many counts. This chain uses TRBV5-6 with TRBJ2-7, with no clear D. The V gene lost 1 base and the J gene lost 3 bases, with 14 bases spanning the gap. Germline V gene lookup returns CDR1 SGHDT and CDR2 YYEEEE. The CDR3 has 15 residues. The CDR3 loop is CASSLFGSNGYEQYF. The CDR3, as DNA: TGTGCCAGCAGCTTGTTCGGGTCAAACGGCTACGAGCAGTACTTC.